Described below is a single TCR beta chain sequence and its context. Its target is not known. The data were obtained in a study of T cells in localized non-small cell lung cancer. The study's findings and limits: Heterogeneity remains possible because sequencing was limited to only one tumor region. The study detected a median roughly 50 of the top 100 tumor clones in adjacent lung. Peak T cell clonality was found in uninvolved adjacent lung, exceeding tumor. There was an association of higher blood T cell density with longer overall survival.

Profiling relied on immunoSEQ multiplex PCR, and the TCRdb table lists in-frame clones only, not all of them. The profile shows about 20,000 clones, over 75% of them singletons. Germline values: CDR1 MNHNY, CDR2 SVGAGI (reference sequence). The CDR3 runs 14 residues. The ends were cut back, 4 bases at V and 5 bases at J, with 12 bases in the middle. V usage is TRBV6-6 and J usage is TRBJ1-5; D is unresolved. The origin of this receptor is a man aged 40-75 years with stage I lung adenocarcinoma. The sample was peripheral blood, taken before any cancer treatment. CDR3 DNA sequence: TGTGCCAGCAGTTCCCCCGGGCCCCATCAGCCCCAGCATTTT. The encoded protein is CASSSPGPHQPQHF.